The 32 T cell receptor beta chains in this list originate from one sample, sequenced in a study of T-cell reconstitution after alpha-beta-depleted transplantation in children. Preparing the TCRbeta library involved the use of unique molecular identifiers. TCRdb redid the calling of the PCR reads with MiXCR, one entry per CDR3 protein. This sample has roughly 500,000 distinct CDR3 sequences, with about an eighth found just once. The sequencing used PBMCs from the stem cell graft donor, collected from the stem cell graft. These receptors originate from a human donor who donated a stem cell graft to a child with combined immunodeficiency.

This clonotype turned up a few times. V usage is TRBV29-1 and J usage is TRBJ2-7; no firm D call. The CDR3 loop spans 12 amino acids. The V end lost 4 bases, the J end lost 2 bases, and 9 bases lay between the germline ends. Germline V CDR1 and CDR2: SQVTM, ANQGSEA. Written as DNA, the CDR3 is TGCAGCGTTGGTGGCAGTCCCTACGAGCAGTACTTC. Protein product: CSVGGSPYEQYF.

CDR3 DNA sequence: TGTGCCATCAGAAAAGGGGAAACAGATACGCAGTATTTT. Encoded protein: CAIRKGETDTQYF. The genes are TRBV10-3 and TRBJ2-3, with a weak D call TRBD1 (5 bases). CDR1 and CDR2 from the germline V gene are ENHRY and SYGVKD. V lost 6 bases, J lost 3 bases, and 10 bases lay in between. This CDR3 contains 13 residues.

This clonotype was seen more than once but under ten times. The rearrangement joins TRBV4-3 to TRBJ2-5; 8 positions agree with TRBD2. The length of the CDR3 is 17 residues. J gave up 5 bases and V 1 base, and 12 bases lay outside the gene matches. Germline CDR1 reads LGHNA; CDR2 reads YSLEER. The CDR3 coding sequence is TGCGCCAGCAGCCAAGTCCCAGCGGGAGTAGGTCAGGAGACCCAGTACTTC. It encodes CASSQVPAGVGQETQYF.

The gene calls are TRBV29-1 and TRBJ2-5; 12 bases match TRBD2. Trimming took 8 bases from V and 4 from J; bases not matched to a gene: 5. From germline, CDR1 is SQVTM and CDR2 ANQGSEA. The CDR3 is 13 residues long. Here the CDR3 reads CSTLAGGRETQYF. As DNA, the CDR3 is TGCAGCACTCTAGCGGGGGGGCGAGAGACCCAGTACTTC.

The sample holds many counts of this clonotype. The genes are TRBV24-1 and TRBJ2-2, with D possibly TRBD2 on 6 matching bases. The germline V gene encodes CDR1 KGHDR and CDR2 SFDVKD. V lost 9 bases, J lost 3 bases, and 13 bases lay in between. This CDR3 has 14 residues. CDR3 region: CATGGGRYTGELFF. The CDR3 coding sequence is TGTGCCACCGGGGGAGGACGGTACACCGGGGAGCTGTTTTTT.

This chain uses TRBV24-1 with TRBJ1-2; 9 nucleotides agree with TRBD1. V shed 2 bases and J 4 bases; nucleotides not matched to a gene: 4. Looked up from germline, CDR1 is KGHDR and CDR2 is SFDVKD. The CDR3 runs 15 residues. Here the CDR3 DNA reads TGTGCCACCAGTGATTGGACAGGGGACAGCTATGGCTACACCTTC. Residues: CATSDWTGDSYGYTF.

This clonotype was counted between two and nine times. This chain connects TRBV29-1 to TRBJ2-1; 9 bases are a match to TRBD2. The CDR3 is 16 residues long. The V segment lost 0 bases and the J segment 4 bases; nucleotides outside the gene matches: 7. Per germline, CDR1 SQVTM and CDR2 ANQGSEA. The CDR3 nucleotides read TGCAGCGTTGAAGACGGTGCGGGAGGGGGGTACAATGAGCAGTTCTTC. Amino acids: CSVEDGAGGGYNEQFF.

This clonotype was counted at least ten times. CDR3 sequence reads: CATSDLPTGPYGYTF. CDR3 in DNA: TGTGCCACCAGTGATTTGCCTACGGGTCCATATGGCTACACCTTC. The V and J genes are TRBV24-1 and TRBJ1-2; D is unresolved. Germline lookup yields CDR1 KGHDR and CDR2 SFDVKD. Deletions cut 0 bases from V and 5 bases from J, with 12 bases between. The CDR3 covers 15 residues.

This clonotype was observed a few times. The CDR3, as DNA: TGCAGTGCGGCGGACAGTGCCCAAGAGACCCAGTACTTC. Residues: CSAADSAQETQYF. The V gene is TRBV20-1, the J gene TRBJ2-5, with D possibly being TRBD1 (6 bases). The V gene lost 6 bases and the J gene lost 1 base, with 12 bases spanning the gap. Per the germline V gene, CDR1 is DFQATT and CDR2 is SNEGSKA (reference sequence). The CDR3 has 13 amino acids.

Only a few counts were recorded for this clonotype. The rearrangement joins TRBV20-1 to TRBJ2-1, with 9 bases that match TRBD2. Germline assignment: CDR1 DFQATT and CDR2 SNEGSKA (reference sequence). Losses at the gene ends were 4 bases for V and 9 bases for J; bases not matched to a gene: 13. This CDR3 contains 15 residues. DNA of the CDR3: TGCAGTGCTATCCCTGGCGGGAGGGCCAGTGGTGAGCAGTTCTTC. Residues: CSAIPGGRASGEQFF.

This clonotype was counted between two and nine times. This CDR3 is CASSLSGRPENQPQHF. CDR3 nucleotides: TGTGCCAGCAGCTTATCCGGGCGGCCGGAAAATCAGCCCCAGCATTTT. V is TRBV7-2 and J is TRBJ1-5; D unclear. CDR1 and CDR2 (germline): SGHTA, FQGNSA. CDR3 length: 16 residues. With 2 bases removed from V and 4 bases from J, the gap between germline ends came to 15 bases.

This clonotype occurred a few times. The chain carries TRBV9 and TRBJ1-1; possible D gene TRBD1, 6 bases. The CDR3 contains 14 residues. Germline V gene data show CDR1 as SGDLS and CDR2 as YYNGEE. Deletions cut 0 bases from V and 4 bases from J, with 10 bases between. This CDR3 is CASSVEQGGTEAFF. Written as DNA, the CDR3 is TGTGCCAGCAGCGTAGAACAGGGTGGCACTGAAGCTTTCTTT.

This clonotype appeared many times. This chain links TRBV4-3 with TRBJ2-7; 9 bases fit TRBD1. Unmatched junction bases numbered 11, after V lost 0 bases and J lost 5 bases. In germline, CDR1 is LGHNA, CDR2 YSLEER. The CDR3 is made up of 17 amino acids. The CDR3 is CASSQDRGTGGKDEQYF. For the CDR3, the DNA is TGCGCCAGCAGCCAAGATCGCGGCACAGGGGGCAAGGACGAGCAGTACTTC.

This clonotype has at least ten counts. The chain joins TRBV30 to TRBJ2-7; the match to TRBD2 covers 8 bases. The CDR3 is made up of 16 amino acids. V dropped 3 bases and J dropped 0; count of bases not matched to a gene: 10. Germline V gives CDR1 GTSNPN, CDR2 SVGIG (reference sequence). The CDR3 coding sequence is TGTGCCTGGAGGCGAGGAGCGGGGGCCCTCTCCTACGAGCAGTACTTC. Protein product: CAWRRGAGALSYEQYF.

The V gene is TRBV6-4, the J gene TRBJ2-1; D is tentatively TRBD1 or TRBD2 (5 bases each). This CDR3 has 15 residues. CDR1 is MRHNA and CDR2 is SNTAGT in the germline V gene. Trimming removed 5 bases at V and 4 bases at J, with 15 bases between. CDR3 region: CASSLERGPYNEQFF. CDR3 nucleotides: TGTGCCAGCAGTCTTGAGAGGGGCCCATACAATGAGCAGTTCTTC.

This clonotype has a count of ten or more. The chain uses TRBV6-5 and TRBJ1-2; possible D gene TRBD1, 6 bases. Germline CDR1 reads MNHEY; CDR2 reads SVGAGI. V was clipped by 4 bases and J by 8 bases, with 17 bases between them. The CDR3 covers 14 residues. CDR3 residues: CASSSSLTGRGYTF. The CDR3 DNA reads TGTGCCAGCAGTTCTTCTCTGACAGGCCGGGGCTACACCTTC.

This clonotype showed up just a few times. The chain is built from TRBV28 and TRBJ2-7, with 8 bases that match TRBD1. The CDR3 sequence is 15 residues long. The V gene's germline CDR1 is MDHEN and CDR2 SYDVKM. The V and J ends lost 7 bases and 7 bases, in that order; junction bases with no gene match: 15. DNA for the CDR3: TGTGCCAGCATTCCCGGCAGGGGGCAATTCGGGGAGCAGTACTTC. As protein: CASIPGRGQFGEQYF. Drawing the rest from reference TRBV28 and TRBJ2-7, the complete variable domain is DVKVTQSSRYLVKRTGEKVFLECVQDMDHENMFWYRQDPGLGLRLIYFSYDVKMKEKGDIPEGYSVSREKKERFSLILESASTNQTSMYLCASIPGRGQFGEQYFGPGTRLTVT.

This clonotype was detected only a few times. The genes are TRBV20-1 and TRBJ2-7; 10 positions match TRBD1. CDR3 size: 15 residues. Germline assignment: CDR1 DFQATT and CDR2 SNEGSKA (reference sequence). V lost 0 bases to trimming and J lost 3 bases; unmatched junction nucleotides: 5. CDR3 bases: TGCAGTGCTAGAGATTTGACAGGGGGCGGCTACGAGCAGTACTTC. Translated, it gives CSARDLTGGGYEQYF.

This clonotype has ten or more counts. This chain links TRBV9 with TRBJ2-3; 10 positions match TRBD2. With V trimmed by 4 bases and J by 3 bases, 5 bases remained unmatched. The germline V gene encodes CDR1 SGDLS and CDR2 YYNGEE. CDR3 size: 15 residues. In DNA, the CDR3 is TGTGCCAGCAGCCCTCCTAGCGGGGGAACAGATACGCAGTATTTT. This sequence encodes CASSPPSGGTDTQYF.

This clonotype was seen at least ten times. V usage is TRBV12-3 or TRBV12-4 and J usage is TRBJ1-1; D remains ambiguous. The ends were cut back, 3 bases at V and 7 bases at J, with 18 bases in the middle. This CDR3 comprises 15 residues. In nucleotides, the CDR3 is TGTGCCAGCAGTTTCTGGGCAGGCCCGAATCATGAAGCTTTCTTT. This codes for CASSFWAGPNHEAFF.

The genes are TRBV4-2 and TRBJ2-1; maybe TRBD1 (6 bases). The length of the CDR3 is 15 residues. Germline V gene data show CDR1 as LGHNA and CDR2 as YNFKEQ. V lost 3 bases and J 4 bases, leaving 13 bases between the germline ends. This chain's CDR3 is CASSHPQGLYNEQFF. The CDR3 nucleotides are TGTGCCAGCAGCCACCCACAGGGCCTGTACAATGAGCAGTTCTTC.

This clonotype was observed at least ten times. This chain connects TRBV20-1 to TRBJ2-2; no clear D. CDR1 is DFQATT, CDR2 SNEGSKA, per germline (reference sequence). Trimming left V 6 bases short and J 6 bases short, with 8 bases between. The CDR3 has 11 amino acids. CDR3 amino acids: CSASDAGELFF. CDR3 nucleotide sequence: TGCAGTGCGAGTGACGCCGGGGAGCTGTTTTTT.

As concerns this clonotype: The conserved phenylalanine or tryptophan is not found at the CDR3 terminus, so this likely reflects a read error. The chain employs TRBV15 and TRBJ1-5; D is perhaps TRBD1 (6 bases). In germline, CDR1 is LNHNV, CDR2 YYDKDF (reference sequence). The CDR3 consists of 14 residues. The germline V and J ends were trimmed by 0 bases and 6 bases, with 9 bases remaining between them. This chain's CDR3 is CATSRDRTVQPQHY. CDR3 nucleotides: TGTGCCACCAGCAGAGATCGGACAGTTCAGCCCCAGCATTAT.

This clonotype appeared a few times. The chain couples TRBV9 to TRBJ2-3; 7 bases are a match to TRBD2. There are 15 residues in the CDR3. CDR1 and CDR2 (germline): SGDLS, YYNGEE. The V segment lost 2 bases and the J segment 2 bases; nucleotides outside the gene matches: 5. The CDR3 region is CASSVGGRFTDTQYF. The DNA of the CDR3 is TGTGCCAGCAGCGTTGGCGGGAGATTCACAGATACGCAGTATTTT.

There are many counts of this clonotype. The chain links TRBV6-5 to TRBJ2-7; 11 positions match TRBD1. With V trimmed by 2 bases and J by 7 bases, 4 bases remained unmatched. The CDR3 has 14 residues. Germline V gene lookup returns CDR1 MNHEY and CDR2 SVGAGI. CDR3: CASSYKGTGGEQYF. The CDR3 region has the DNA TGTGCCAGCAGTTACAAAGGGACAGGGGGAGAGCAGTACTTC.

The sample holds a few counts of this clonotype. This chain uses TRBV14 with TRBJ2-1; unclear D gene. Germline V gene lookup returns CDR1 SGHDN and CDR2 FVKESK. CDR3 size: 13 residues. The V and J ends lost 6 bases and 5 bases respectively, with 11 bases between them. The CDR3 region has the DNA TGTGCCAGCAGTAAAAGTCAGAACAATGAGCAGTTCTTC. Translation: CASSKSQNNEQFF.

The table lists this clonotype with a few counts. The CDR3 loop is CASSETTYYEQYF. The DNA of the CDR3 is TGTGCCAGCAGTGAGACGACATACTACGAGCAGTACTTC. The chain is built from TRBV6-2 or TRBV6-3 and TRBJ2-7, with unresolved D. From germline, CDR1 is MNHEY and CDR2 SVGEGT. This CDR3 has 13 residues. Trimming shortened V by 5 bases and J by 3 bases, and 11 bases separated the two germline ends.

The sample holds a few counts of this clonotype. V is TRBV7-9 and J is TRBJ2-1, with 7 positions matching TRBD2. There are 15 residues in the CDR3. V shed 1 base, J shed 8 bases, and the junction held 8 bases outside the gene matches. Germline V gene lookup returns CDR1 SEHNR and CDR2 FQNEAQ (reference sequence). The CDR3 nucleotides are TGTGCCAGCAGCTTAGAGGCTAGCGGCCATGATGAGCAGTTCTTC. Translated, it gives CASSLEASGHDEQFF.

This rearrangement joins TRBV10-3 to TRBJ2-3; 10 bases agree with TRBD2. J was trimmed by 5 bases and V by 0 bases; bases with no gene match: 5. CDR1 ENHRY and CDR2 SYGVKD come from the germline V gene. This CDR3 contains 16 residues. The CDR3 region has the DNA TGTGCCATCAGTGAGTCGCTAGCGGGGGAGCTAGATACGCAGTATTTT. This encodes CAISESLAGELDTQYF.

This clonotype has only a few counts. Here the CDR3 reads CASSRKGPPWDEQFF. As DNA, the CDR3 is TGTGCCAGCAGCAGAAAGGGCCCGCCCTGGGATGAGCAGTTCTTC. This chain uses TRBV21-1 with TRBJ2-1; no check of the table's D call, TRBD2, against the DNA was made. TRBV21-1 is a pseudogene segment. The CDR3 sequence is 15 residues long.

V usage is TRBV4-3 and J usage is TRBJ2-1; no clear D gene. The CDR3 contains 16 residues. Trimming removed 0 bases from V and 4 bases from J, with 13 bases in between. The V gene's germline CDR1 is LGHNA and CDR2 YSLEER. The DNA of the CDR3 is TGCGCCAGCAGCCAAGAGGATCTAGTCGATTACAATGAGCAGTTCTTC. This gives the protein CASSQEDLVDYNEQFF.

This clonotype was recorded at least ten times. The chain joins TRBV29-1 to TRBJ2-3; D ambiguous. Germline-derived CDR1 and CDR2 are SQVTM and ANQGSEA. V was pared by 3 bases and J by 0 bases, with 16 bases between. This CDR3 is 16 amino acids long. DNA of the CDR3: TGCAGCGTTGACGGTTCTCGAAAGTCTAGCACAGATACGCAGTATTTT. Amino acids: CSVDGSRKSSTDTQYF.